This entry lists 23 T cell receptor beta chains sequenced from one sample in a study of cytomegalovirus exposure and HLA in healthy donors. PCR primers comprised 60 Vbeta and 13 Jbeta primers. The method was immunoSEQ multiplex PCR; TCRdb's version includes in-frame clones alone and lacks a portion of them. This sample yields roughly 250,000 clones, of which about four fifths are seen a single time; more than 0.3% belongs to the top ten. Sequenced material: PBMCs. These receptors were taken from a girl aged 2-9 years in good health and CMV-seronegative.

The J gene is TRBJ2-1, the V gene TRBV10-3; a weak D match, TRBD1 (6 bases). The CDR3 is 12 amino acids. From germline, CDR1 is ENHRY and CDR2 SYGVKD. V lost 5 bases, J lost 7 bases, and 9 bases lay in between. CDR3 residues: CAISLGANEQFF. For the CDR3, the DNA is TGTGCCATCAGTTTGGGGGCGAATGAGCAGTTCTTC.

The gene calls are TRBV30 and TRBJ2-5; D may be TRBD2 (6 bases). V was shortened by 1 base and J by 2 bases, with 8 bases between the two germline ends. Germline V CDR1 and CDR2: GTSNPN, SVGIG (reference sequence). The CDR3 has 13 residues. CDR3 region: CAWSGLAQETQYF. DNA for the CDR3: TGTGCCTGGAGTGGCCTAGCGCAAGAGACCCAGTACTTC.

For the CDR3, the DNA is TGTGCCAGCAGCACGGGACAGGCAGATTCGGGCTACACCTTC. This codes for CASSTGQADSGYTF. The J gene is TRBJ1-2, the V gene TRBV7-9; 8 bases map to TRBD1. This CDR3 comprises 14 residues. V shed 5 bases, J shed 8 bases, and the junction held 10 bases outside the gene matches. Germline loops: CDR1 SEHNR, CDR2 FQNEAQ (reference sequence).

V is TRBV28 and J is TRBJ2-5; 11 bases line up with TRBD2. V was pared by 2 bases and J by 4 bases, with 9 bases of the junction left unmatched. Germline assignment: CDR1 MDHEN and CDR2 SYDVKM. The CDR3 loop spans 17 amino acids. Here the CDR3 reads CASSLGVGTSGAETQYF. The CDR3 nucleotides read TGTGCCAGCAGTTTAGGAGTCGGGACTAGCGGAGCAGAGACCCAGTACTTC. Based on the CDR3 plus reference TRBV28 and TRBJ2-5, the full variable domain is DVKVTQSSRYLVKRTGEKVFLECVQDMDHENMFWYRQDPGLGLRLIYFSYDVKMKEKGDIPEGYSVSREKKERFSLILESASTNQTSMYLCASSLGVGTSGAETQYFGPGTRLLVL.

Worth noting for this clone: Germline and junction disagree at one end, which may indicate a read error. The V gene is TRBV29-1, the J gene TRBJ1-2, with D maybe TRBD1 (6 bases). This CDR3 has 12 amino acids. Germline CDR1 is SQVTM and CDR2 is ANQGSEA. The CDR3 coding sequence is TGCAGCGGTGAAGGGGGGGACTATGGCTACACCTTC. The encoded protein is CSGEGGDYGYTF.

This rearrangement joins TRBV27 to TRBJ1-1; D unresolved. The CDR3 sequence is 13 residues long. Looked up from germline, CDR1 is MNHEY and CDR2 is SMNVEV (reference sequence). The V end lost 2 bases, the J end lost 4 bases, and 8 bases lay between the germline ends. The CDR3 reads CASSLGGSTEAFF. Here the CDR3 DNA reads TGTGCCAGCAGTTTAGGAGGGTCCACTGAAGCTTTCTTT.

This clone was seen a handful of times. J is TRBJ2-3 and V is TRBV2, with TRBD2 matching 12 bases. CDR1 and CDR2 from the germline V gene are SNHLY and FYNNEI. V gave up 6 bases and J gave up 6 bases; unmatched junction bases: 4. The CDR3 runs to 14 residues. Here the CDR3 reads CASRSSGGADTQYF. The CDR3 bases are TGTGCCAGCAGGTCTAGCGGGGGGGCGGATACGCAGTATTTT.

V gene TRBV2 combines with J gene TRBJ1-1; TRBD1 matches 7 bases. The CDR3 loop spans 15 amino acids. Per germline, CDR1 SNHLY and CDR2 FYNNEI. Trimming took 4 bases from V and 0 from J; bases not matched to a gene: 5. The CDR3 bases are TGTGCCAGCAGTGGGACAGGAGCGATGAACACTGAAGCTTTCTTT. It translates to CASSGTGAMNTEAFF.

The V and J genes are TRBV15 and TRBJ1-2; 11 bases map to TRBD1. Germline CDR1 reads LNHNV; CDR2 reads YYDKDF (reference sequence). This CDR3 is 15 amino acids long. V lost 7 bases and J lost 6; bases outside the gene matches: 10. Here the CDR3 DNA reads TGTGCCACCAACGATGGACAGGGGGCGCAACATGGCTACACCTTC. Residues: CATNDGQGAQHGYTF.

The J gene is TRBJ1-6, the V gene TRBV23-1; 9 bases map to TRBD1. TRBV23-1 is an open reading frame, and its role is uncertain. J gave up 6 bases and V 6 bases, and 6 bases lay outside the gene matches. This CDR3 spans 15 amino acids. The CDR3 region is CASRTGGSPNSPLHF. CDR3 DNA: TGCGCCAGCAGGACAGGGGGTAGTCCTAATTCACCCCTCCACTTT.

On this clone itself: Mismatch with germline at one junction end may stem from a read error. The chain carries TRBV7-9 and TRBJ2-7; D is perhaps TRBD1 (5 bases). This CDR3 spans 15 amino acids. CDR1 and CDR2 from the germline V gene are SEHNR and FQNEAQ (reference sequence). This CDR3 reads CSSSFQGLPSYEQYF. As DNA, the CDR3 is TGTTCCAGCAGCTTTCAGGGCCTACCCTCGTACGAGCAGTACTTC.

Turning to this clone: Different DNA sequences within this sample yield the same CDR3. The chain employs TRBV2 and TRBJ2-7; TRBD1 agrees at 7 bases. V shed 7 bases and J 1 base; nucleotides not matched to a gene: 4. The CDR3 is made up of 13 amino acids. Germline assignment: CDR1 SNHLY and CDR2 FYNNEI. For the CDR3, the DNA is TGTGCCAGCACTGGGACAGATTCCTACGAGCAGTACTTC. It encodes CASTGTDSYEQYF.

V is TRBV30 and J is TRBJ1-2; D gene ambiguous. The CDR3 length is 13 residues. Germline V gene lookup returns CDR1 GTSNPN and CDR2 SVGIG (reference sequence). V was clipped by 1 base and J by 4 bases, with 10 bases between them. The CDR3 spells CAWSGAGGYGYTF. The CDR3, as DNA: TGTGCCTGGAGTGGGGCAGGAGGCTATGGCTACACCTTC.

This clone occurred once. This chain links TRBV5-1 with TRBJ2-1; tentative D call: TRBD1 (6 bases). CDR1 is SGHRS and CDR2 is YFSETQ in the germline V gene. The V end was cut by 4 bases, the J end by 4 bases, with 21 bases between. This CDR3 is built from 17 residues. The CDR3 DNA is TGCGCCAGCAGCCCAGGGGAATCGGACTGGCAATACAATGAGCAGTTCTTC. It encodes CASSPGESDWQYNEQFF.

The rearrangement uses TRBV19 and TRBJ2-5, with TRBD2 matching 11 bases. This CDR3 has 15 amino acids. V shed 5 bases, J shed 1 base, and the junction held 3 bases outside the gene matches. Germline values: CDR1 LNHDA, CDR2 SQIVND (reference sequence). The CDR3 loop reads CASSWTSGFQETQYF. CDR3 coding DNA: TGTGCCAGTAGTTGGACTAGCGGGTTCCAAGAGACCCAGTACTTC.

This clone was seen a few times. The J gene is TRBJ2-1, the V gene TRBV11-2; D remains unclear. CDR3 length: 14 amino acids. The V gene lost 6 bases and the J gene lost 6 bases, with 15 bases spanning the gap. Germline V gene sequence: CDR1 SGHAT, CDR2 FQNNGV. The CDR3 DNA reads as TGTGCCAGCAGTCCACCGGGTCTAAGCAATGAGCAGTTCTTC. Translated, it gives CASSPPGLSNEQFF.

The gene calls are TRBV5-1 and TRBJ1-1; 7 nucleotides align to TRBD1. The V gene's germline CDR1 is SGHRS and CDR2 YFSETQ. The CDR3 runs 14 residues. V lost 4 bases, J lost 4 bases, and 7 bases stayed unmatched. The CDR3 is CASSPASGGTEAFF. The CDR3 bases are TGCGCCAGCAGCCCTGCCTCAGGGGGCACTGAAGCTTTCTTT.

The V and J genes are TRBV7-9 and TRBJ2-1; 16 positions match TRBD2. This CDR3 has 19 residues. Looked up from germline, CDR1 is SEHNR and CDR2 is FQNEAQ (reference sequence). Germline trimming cut 4 bases from V and 6 bases from J; bases unmatched to any gene: 12. The CDR3 bases are TGTGCCAGCAGCTCCGGGACTAGCGGGGGGGCCGTCCTAATCAATGAGCAGTTCTTC. Protein: CASSSGTSGGAVLINEQFF.

This sequence joins TRBV10-3 and TRBJ2-5; D unclear. The end of the DNA aligns better with TRBJ2-7, so the J call may be wrong. Germline V gene lookup returns CDR1 ENHRY and CDR2 SYGVKD. The CDR3 is made up of 11 amino acids. CDR3 in DNA: TGTGCCATCAGGGTAAACTACGAGCAGTACTTC. Translating gives CAIRVNYEQYF.

The chain carries TRBV19 and TRBJ1-1, with D possibly being TRBD1 (6 bases). The CDR3 runs 15 residues. The germline V gene encodes CDR1 LNHDA and CDR2 SQIVND (reference sequence). V gave up 6 bases and J gave up 1 base, with 15 bases separating them. The CDR3 sequence is CASRRSYRENTEAFF. Here the CDR3 DNA reads TGTGCCAGTAGGCGGTCGTACAGGGAGAACACTGAAGCTTTCTTT.

V gene TRBV10-3 combines with J gene TRBJ2-7; TRBD1 agrees at 7 bases. This CDR3 comprises 12 residues. Per the germline V gene, CDR1 is ENHRY and CDR2 is SYGVKD. V shed 6 bases, J shed 8 bases, and the junction held 7 bases outside the gene matches. CDR3 coding DNA: TGTGCCATCAGATCGACAGGGATTCAGCAGTACTTC. This codes for CAIRSTGIQQYF.

The chain uses TRBV7-2 and TRBJ2-5; 11 bases fit TRBD2. With 0 bases clipped from V and 5 bases from J, the junction kept 5 bases outside the gene matches. The CDR3 runs to 16 residues. The germline V gene encodes CDR1 SGHTA and CDR2 FQGNSA. For the CDR3, the DNA is TGTGCCAGCAGCTTAGCTAGCGGGGGGGGGATGGAGACCCAGTACTTC. The encoded protein is CASSLASGGGMETQYF. Full variable domain (remainder filled in from reference TRBV7-2 and TRBJ2-5): GAGVSQSPSNKVTEKGKDVELRCDPISGHTALYWYRQSLGQGLEFLIYFQGNSAPDKSGLPSDRFSAERTGGSVSTLTIQRTQQEDSAVYLCASSLASGGGMETQYFGPGTRLLVL.

V gene TRBV5-1 combines with J gene TRBJ2-1; 9 bases are a match to TRBD2. J lost 3 bases, V lost 3 bases, and 7 bases had no gene match. From germline, CDR1 is SGHRS and CDR2 YFSETQ. This CDR3 region has 16 residues. The chain's CDR3 is CASSSSEAGGYNEQFF. The CDR3 DNA is TGCGCCAGCAGCTCCTCAGAAGCGGGGGGCTACAATGAGCAGTTCTTC.